This TCR beta chain was sequenced in a study of shared T cell receptors in the human thymus. This CDR3 has 16 amino acids. V dropped 3 bases and J dropped 5; count of bases not matched to a gene: 12. In germline, CDR1 is SGHRS, CDR2 YFSETQ. The assay was immunoSEQ multiplex PCR, and TCRdb's table has in-frame clones only and misses some. The sample includes fewer than 700,000 clones, roughly 90% of them seen just once. The sample also formed part of further work on human thymus T cells.

Sequenced material: thymocytes. The TCR sequence derives from a boy younger than two with a congenital heart defect. The chain couples TRBV5-1 to TRBJ2-7, with 9 bases identical to TRBD1. CDR3 sequence reads: CASSSGDRVGSNEQYF. In DNA, the CDR3 is TGCGCCAGCAGCTCTGGGGACAGGGTCGGGAGCAACGAGCAGTACTTC.